This T cell receptor beta chain was documented in a study of blood T cell repertoires in COVID-19. Unmatched junction bases numbered 7, after V lost 7 bases and J lost 5 bases. The CDR3 is made up of 13 amino acids. The germline V gene has CDR1 SNHLY and CDR2 FYNNEI. The table came from immunoSEQ multiplex PCR; TCRdb's copy has only in-frame clones and leaves some out. This table holds some 130,000 clones, approximately 87% found once. The sequencing input was peripheral blood. The V gene is TRBV2, the J gene TRBJ1-2; 7 positions match TRBD1. The sequence derives from a woman aged 55-69 years with acute or convalescent COVID-19. The CDR3 DNA follows: TGTGCCAGCAAAAGGGGGCAATTTTATGGCTACACCTTC. Translation gives CASKRGQFYGYTF.